One and the same sample provided the 30 T cell receptor beta chains below, sequenced in a study of cytomegalovirus exposure and HLA in healthy donors. Vbeta (60) and Jbeta (13) primers were used in the PCR. Produced via immunoSEQ multiplex PCR; TCRdb's table is partial and in-frame only. Here the sample spans some 150,000 clones, roughly 80% being singletons. The sample taken for sequencing was PBMCs. Source of these receptors: a man in his forties in good health and CMV-seropositive.

In its sample, this clone was seen once. The chain uses TRBV28 and TRBJ2-1; D not certain. Germline V gives CDR1 MDHEN, CDR2 SYDVKM. Trimming took 3 bases from V and 2 from J, leaving 14 bases between them. The CDR3 consists of 16 residues. CDR3 protein: CASSLKMSHTYNEQFF. The DNA for the CDR3 is TGTGCCAGCAGTTTGAAAATGTCCCACACCTACAATGAGCAGTTCTTC.

V is TRBV4-3 and J is TRBJ2-7; 11 bases agree with TRBD2. CDR3 length equals 16 residues. The germline CDR1 and CDR2 sequences are LGHNA and YSLEER. The ends lost 1 base at V and 7 bases at J; junction bases unmatched: 9. The CDR3 is CASSQGSGGAWWEQYF. CDR3 nucleotides: TGCGCCAGCAGCCAAGGTAGCGGGGGGGCATGGTGGGAGCAGTACTTC.

The gene calls are TRBV10-3 and TRBJ1-4; no definite D call. The germline V gene encodes CDR1 ENHRY and CDR2 SYGVKD. Trimming took 3 bases from V and 4 from J, leaving 6 bases between them. This CDR3 has 13 residues. The CDR3: CAISDRLNEKLFF. DNA for the CDR3: TGTGCCATCAGTGACAGGCTTAATGAAAAACTGTTTTTT.

The J gene is TRBJ2-7, the V gene TRBV7-8; TRBD2 matches at 8 bases. Trimming at V came to 5 bases and at J to 0 bases, leaving 21 bases not matched to a gene. Per the germline V gene, CDR1 is SGHVS and CDR2 is FQNEAQ. The CDR3 totals 20 residues. The CDR3 reads CASSRRTAIGGGRSSYEQYF. The DNA for the CDR3 is TGTGCCAGCAGCAGGAGGACGGCCATAGGTGGCGGGAGGAGCTCCTACGAGCAGTACTTC.

In DNA, the CDR3 is TGTGCCAGCAGCTCCCTCCAGAAGACCCAGTACTTC. It yields the protein CASSSLQKTQYF. The chain uses TRBV7-2 and TRBJ2-5; D uncertain. V lost 4 bases, J lost 6 bases, and 9 bases lay in between. There are 12 residues in the CDR3. Germline V lookup: CDR1 SGHTA, CDR2 FQGNSA.

This chain links TRBV19 with TRBJ1-1; possible D gene TRBD1, 6 bases. Trimming removed 7 bases from V and 5 bases from J, with 23 bases in between. The CDR3 contains 16 residues. Germline CDR1 LNHDA, CDR2 SQIVND (reference sequence). The CDR3 reads CASTYYVGGRRTEAFF. CDR3 nucleotide sequence: TGTGCCAGTACCTATTACGTCGGGGGGCGCCGGACTGAAGCTTTCTTT. Looking up the rest from reference TRBV19 and TRBJ1-1 gives the full variable domain: DGGITQSPKYLFRKEGQNVTLSCEQNLNHDAMYWYRQDPGQGLRLIYYSQIVNDFQKGDIAEGYSVSREKKESFPLTVTSAQKNPTAFYLCASTYYVGGRRTEAFFGQGTRLTVV.

The J gene is TRBJ1-5, the V gene TRBV4-3; a weak D match, TRBD1 (5 bases). Between the trimmed V and J ends, which lost 1 base and 3 bases, there was a span of 13 bases. The CDR3 sequence is 16 residues long. Germline CDR1 is LGHNA and CDR2 is YSLEER. CDR3 sequence: CASSQGLGQTNQPQHF. The CDR3 coding sequence is TGCGCCAGCAGCCAAGGCTTGGGGCAGACCAATCAGCCCCAGCATTTT.

The chain links TRBV27 to TRBJ1-2, with D perhaps matching TRBD1 (6 bases). This CDR3 has 15 amino acids. The V gene lost 7 bases and the J gene lost 0 bases, with 15 bases spanning the gap. The germline gives CDR1 MNHEY, CDR2 SMNVEV (reference sequence). CDR3 DNA: TGTGCCAGCACTCCGACAGGACCAGCTAACTATGGCTACACCTTC. It specifies CASTPTGPANYGYTF.

This chain joins TRBV5-1 and TRBJ2-1; 8 bases map to TRBD2. The ends lost 4 bases at V and 4 bases at J; junction bases unmatched: 16. This CDR3 is 18 amino acids long. Germline-derived CDR1 and CDR2 are SGHRS and YFSETQ. In DNA, the CDR3 is TGCGCCAGCAGCCCCGGCGGTCTCGCAGCGGGGGTATACAATGAGCAGTTCTTC. Protein product: CASSPGGLAAGVYNEQFF.

This clone has just one count. The chain carries TRBV7-9 and TRBJ2-3; 8 bases align to TRBD2. The length of the CDR3 is 15 residues. Looked up from germline, CDR1 is SEHNR and CDR2 is FQNEAQ (reference sequence). V dropped 1 base and J dropped 5; count of bases not matched to a gene: 5. CDR3 nucleotide sequence: TGTGCCAGCAGCTTAGGCGGGGGGACCGTAGATACGCAGTATTTT. This gives the protein CASSLGGGTVDTQYF.

In DNA, the CDR3 is TGCGCCAGCAGCCCGGGGACAGGGGGCGCCTACACTGAAGCTTTCTTT. Translated: CASSPGTGGAYTEAFF. The chain recombines TRBV5-1 with TRBJ1-1; 12 nucleotides align to TRBD1. J gave up 3 bases and V 4 bases, and 7 bases lay outside the gene matches. The CDR3 is 16 amino acids. Germline V CDR1 and CDR2: SGHRS, YFSETQ.

V gene TRBV19 combines with J gene TRBJ1-1, with 11 bases lining up with TRBD1. This CDR3 region has 14 residues. Per germline, CDR1 LNHDA and CDR2 SQIVND (reference sequence). V lost 5 bases and J lost 5; bases outside the gene matches: 4. The CDR3 nucleotides read TGTGCCAGTAGTTTCGGGACAGGGGGAACTGAAGCTTTCTTT. As protein: CASSFGTGGTEAFF.

J is TRBJ1-1 and V is TRBV5-1; D is possibly TRBD1 (5 bases). V lost 2 bases to trimming and J lost 7 bases, with 24 bases between them. The CDR3 length is 17 residues. From germline, CDR1 is SGHRS and CDR2 YFSETQ. In nucleotides, the CDR3 is TGCGCCAGCAGCTTTTTGGGAGGTCAGGGAGTAATAGATGAAGCTTTCTTT. It is translated as CASSFLGGQGVIDEAFF.

The chain combines TRBV6-5 with TRBJ2-7; D might be TRBD1 (6 bases). Trimming took 8 bases from V and 8 from J, leaving 19 bases between them. Germline V gene lookup returns CDR1 MNHEY and CDR2 SVGAGI. The CDR3 has 13 residues. Here the CDR3 reads CASRKLDRSKQYF. The DNA for the CDR3 is TGTGCCAGCCGGAAGCTGGACAGAAGCAAGCAGTACTTC.

V gene TRBV5-1 combines with J gene TRBJ2-3; 9 bases agree with TRBD2. V trimming: 2 bases; J trimming: 5 bases; junction bases outside the gene matches: 6. Germline V gene data show CDR1 as SGHRS and CDR2 as YFSETQ. The CDR3 runs 15 residues. CDR3 in amino acids: CASSLGSGSGDTQYF. The CDR3 nucleotides read TGCGCCAGCAGCTTAGGTAGCGGGAGTGGAGATACGCAGTATTTT. The entire variable domain, with the rest obtained from reference TRBV5-1 and TRBJ2-3, is as follows: KAGVTQTPRYLIKTRGQQVTLSCSPISGHRSVSWYQQTPGQGLQFLFEYFSETQRNKGNFPGRFSGRQFSNSRSEMNVSTLELGDSALYLCASSLGSGSGDTQYFGPGTRLTVL.

The genes are TRBV4-3 and TRBJ2-7, with D maybe TRBD1 (6 bases). Germline CDR1 is LGHNA and CDR2 is YSLEER. This CDR3 has 14 amino acids. Trimming removed 3 bases from V and 1 base from J, with 10 bases in between. CDR3 nucleotide sequence: TGCGCCAGCAGCCACCAGACAGGTTCCTACGAGCAGTACTTC. Its protein product is CASSHQTGSYEQYF.

This clone was counted a single time. The V and J genes are TRBV14 and TRBJ1-4, with a weak D call TRBD1 (5 bases). The CDR3 is 13 residues long. CDR1 is SGHDN, CDR2 FVKESK, per germline. V was pared by 0 bases and J by 13 bases, with 12 bases between. The CDR3 bases are TGTGCCAGCAGCCAAGATCGTGGGGCGAGACTGTTTTTT. Translating it yields CASSQDRGARLFF.

The gene calls are TRBV5-1 and TRBJ1-4; possibly TRBD1 for D (5 bases). The CDR3 consists of 14 residues. The V end was cut by 7 bases, the J end by 6 bases, with 16 bases between. From germline, CDR1 is SGHRS and CDR2 YFSETQ. The CDR3 sequence is CASASGGSDEKLFF. The DNA of the CDR3 is TGCGCCAGCGCGAGTGGGGGGTCCGATGAAAAACTGTTTTTT.

The chain joins TRBV25-1 to TRBJ2-5; 8 nucleotides match TRBD2. V gave up 4 bases and J gave up 5 bases; unmatched junction bases: 6. Per germline, CDR1 MGHDK and CDR2 SYGVNS. The CDR3 has 14 residues. The DNA of the CDR3 is TGTGCCAGCAGTGCCGGGAGGGGCTGGGAGACCCAGTACTTC. Amino acid sequence: CASSAGRGWETQYF.

The chain uses TRBV28 and TRBJ1-2; D perhaps matches TRBD1 (6 bases). This CDR3 has 15 residues. The V gene's germline CDR1 is MDHEN and CDR2 SYDVKM. The V and J ends lost 6 bases and 8 bases respectively, with 22 bases between them. In DNA, the CDR3 is TGTGCCAGCAGCCACCTGGTTGGGGGGGGGCTCGGCTACACCTTC. Encoded protein: CASSHLVGGGLGYTF.

The V and J genes are TRBV23-1 and TRBJ1-2, with 9 bases identical to TRBD1. TRBV23-1 counts as an open reading frame of uncertain function. V gave up 4 bases and J gave up 2 bases; unmatched junction bases: 14. The CDR3 is 18 amino acids. CDR3 in amino acids: CASSPPGQGRLLNYGYTF. The CDR3 DNA sequence: TGCGCCAGCAGTCCTCCGGGACAGGGAAGACTTTTGAACTATGGCTACACCTTC.

This clone showed up just once. The rearrangement links TRBV5-4 to TRBJ2-3; 7 bases match TRBD2. V trimming: 4 bases; J trimming: 2 bases; junction bases outside the gene matches: 4. The CDR3 consists of 14 residues. Germline CDR1 SGHNT, CDR2 YYREEE (reference sequence). CDR3 bases: TGTGCCAGCAGCGTGGGACTATCCACAGATACGCAGTATTTT. Translated, it gives CASSVGLSTDTQYF.

The V call is TRBV2, the J call TRBJ1-1; D possibly corresponds to TRBD1 (6 bases). This CDR3 region has 15 residues. The germline V gene has CDR1 SNHLY and CDR2 FYNNEI. Trimming shortened V by 3 bases and J by 7 bases, and 18 bases separated the two germline ends. The chain's CDR3 is CASSEGGRIPFEAFF. In DNA, the CDR3 is TGTGCCAGCAGTGAGGGGGGGCGTATTCCCTTTGAAGCTTTCTTT.

The chain couples TRBV2 to TRBJ2-7; tentative D call: TRBD1 (5 bases). CDR3 length: 16 amino acids. The V end lost 8 bases, the J end lost 6 bases, and 26 bases lay between the germline ends. Germline V gene lookup returns CDR1 SNHLY and CDR2 FYNNEI. The chain's CDR3 is CASELDTAVRGTEQYF. The DNA of the CDR3 is TGTGCCAGCGAACTGGACACTGCGGTTAGGGGCACCGAGCAGTACTTC.

The rearrangement links TRBV6-1 to TRBJ2-7, with D maybe TRBD1 (5 bases). The CDR3 is 14 amino acids. Germline CDR1 is MNHNS and CDR2 is SASEGT. The V gene lost 6 bases and the J gene lost 2 bases, with 14 bases spanning the gap. This CDR3 reads CASRGEGVPYEQYF. For the CDR3, the DNA is TGTGCCAGCAGAGGGGAAGGGGTACCCTACGAGCAGTACTTC.

This chain's CDR3 is CASSQRQGANEKLFF. CDR3 sequence (DNA): TGTGCCAGCAGCCAACGACAGGGGGCTAATGAAAAACTGTTTTTT. This chain links TRBV11-2 with TRBJ1-4; 9 positions match TRBD1. The CDR3 totals 15 residues. Germline V gives CDR1 SGHAT, CDR2 FQNNGV. The trim removed 5 bases at V and 3 bases at J, leaving 4 bases unmatched.

The genes are TRBV7-9 and TRBJ2-5; the match to TRBD2 covers 9 bases. This CDR3 region has 14 residues. Trimming at V came to 5 bases and at J to 5 bases, leaving 6 bases not matched to a gene. Germline V gives CDR1 SEHNR, CDR2 FQNEAQ (reference sequence). CDR3 residues: CASSRLAVMETQYF. Here the CDR3 DNA reads TGTGCCAGCAGCCGACTAGCGGTAATGGAGACCCAGTACTTC.

This clone is a singleton in its sample. The chain couples TRBV28 to TRBJ2-7, with 7 bases that match TRBD1. The junction had 7 bases not matched to a gene; V was cut back by 6 bases and J by 2 bases. This CDR3 has 14 residues. The germline V gene has CDR1 MDHEN and CDR2 SYDVKM. CDR3 sequence (DNA): TGTGCCAGCAGGTCACAGGGGAAAACCTACGAGCAGTACTTC. Translation gives CASRSQGKTYEQYF.

The rearrangement joins TRBV19 to TRBJ2-2, with D tentatively TRBD1 (6 bases). CDR3 length equals 13 residues. Germline-derived CDR1 and CDR2 are LNHDA and SQIVND (reference sequence). The germline V and J ends were trimmed by 5 bases and 6 bases, with 10 bases remaining between them. The CDR3 here is CASSLGAPGELFF. In DNA form, the CDR3 reads TGTGCCAGTAGTCTGGGGGCGCCCGGGGAGCTGTTTTTT.

This clone showed up just once. J is TRBJ1-5 and V is TRBV6-6, with 9 nucleotides matching TRBD1. The CDR3 is 15 residues long. The germline V gene encodes CDR1 MNHNY and CDR2 SVGAGI (reference sequence). Trimming took 6 bases from V and 4 from J; bases not matched to a gene: 7. The CDR3 nucleotides read TGTGCCAGCAGCGACTGGGACAGGGCAAATCAGCCCCAGCATTTT. As protein: CASSDWDRANQPQHF.